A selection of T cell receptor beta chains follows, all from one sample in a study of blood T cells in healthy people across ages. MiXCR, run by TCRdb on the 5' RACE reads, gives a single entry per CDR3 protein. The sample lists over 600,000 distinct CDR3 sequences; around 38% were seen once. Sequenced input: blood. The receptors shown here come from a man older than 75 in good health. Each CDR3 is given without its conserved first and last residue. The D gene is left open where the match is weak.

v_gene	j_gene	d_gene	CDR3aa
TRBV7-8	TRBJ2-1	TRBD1	ASSEAMVGQGFAYNEQF
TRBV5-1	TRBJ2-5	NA	ASSLASSFGETQY
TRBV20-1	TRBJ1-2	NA	RARSDYGYT
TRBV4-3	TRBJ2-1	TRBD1	ASSQDLGQGTGEQF
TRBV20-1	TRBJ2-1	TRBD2	SAAGAYNEQF
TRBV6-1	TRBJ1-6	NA	ASSPESYRSSYNSPLH
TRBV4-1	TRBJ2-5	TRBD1	ASSQWGKGTGEQETQY
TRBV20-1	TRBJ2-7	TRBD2	SARNEPSGVAYEQY
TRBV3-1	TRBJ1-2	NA	ASSQARAYGYT
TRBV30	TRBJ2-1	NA	AWGGLNEQF
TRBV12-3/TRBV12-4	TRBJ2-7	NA	ASSLTDSYEQY
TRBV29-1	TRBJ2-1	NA	SVNSALPGQETQF
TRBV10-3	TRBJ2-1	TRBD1	AISDPGTASNEQF
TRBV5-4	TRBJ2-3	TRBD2	ASSLAGTSGTTDTQY
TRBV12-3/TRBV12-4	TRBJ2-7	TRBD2	ANSLLSSGPYEQY
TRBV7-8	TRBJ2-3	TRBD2	ASSLAVLAVSSTDTQY
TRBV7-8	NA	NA	ASSPSLTQY
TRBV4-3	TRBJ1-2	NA	ASSQEKSGPFGYT